This T cell receptor (beta chain) was retrieved from a study of shared clonotypes between healthy human individuals. Those who donated, Caucasian adults without exception, all lived in Nashville, Tennessee. The germline CDR1 and CDR2 sequences are MDHEN and SYDVKM. CDR3 length: 12 residues. V lost 2 bases and J 10 bases, leaving 11 bases between the germline ends. Produced via immunoSEQ multiplex PCR; TCRdb's table is partial and in-frame only. The sample lists about 2.3 million clones; more than 80% were seen once. Sequencing input: naive CD4+ T cells from PBMCs. Subset reported: CD45RA+ positively selected. This chain joins TRBV28 and TRBJ1-1; unclear D gene. The clonotype comes from a man in his late teens or twenties in good health. Some clones in this sample may be carry-over from other donors' samples. The DNA of the CDR3 is TGTGCCAGCAGTTTAGCTTGGGTAGGAGCTTTCTTT. Translating gives CASSLAWVGAFF.